Listed below are T cell receptor beta chains from one sample, sequenced in a study of shared clonotypes between healthy human individuals. Measured with immunoSEQ multiplex PCR; TCRdb has only the in-frame clones, and not every one. Of some 2.3 million clones in the sample, 85% to 95% were seen once. Specimen: naive CD4+ T cells from PBMCs. The source is a young man in good health. Some clones in this sample may be carry-over from other donors' samples. Each CDR3 is given with its conserved first and last residue. Fields, in order: clone size, J gene, V gene, D gene, CDR3 protein, CDR3 DNA. The D gene is left open where the match is weak. Clone sizes are given selectively: once, few, many, or a class where the clone is expanded.

>-|TRBJ2-7|TRBV6-5|-
CASSGEVSYEQYF
TGTGCCAGCAGTGGGGAGGTCTCCTACGAGCAGTACTTC
>-|TRBJ2-4|TRBV30|TRBD2
CASLAGGPENIQYF
TGTGCCAGCCTAGCGGGAGGGCCAGAAAACATTCAGTACTTC
>-|TRBJ2-3|TRBV29-1|-
CSVEDPWKGQRTDTQYF
TGCAGCGTTGAAGATCCATGGAAGGGTCAGCGCACAGATACGCAGTATTTT
>-|TRBJ2-5|TRBV5-1|-
CASSLTRTETQYF
TGCGCCAGCAGCTTAACGAGGACAGAGACCCAGTACTTC
>few|TRBJ1-4|TRBV30|-
CAWSGPSLGEKLFF
TGTGCCTGGAGTGGGCCGTCCCTCGGGGAAAAACTGTTTTTT
>-|TRBJ1-2|TRBV9|TRBD1
CASSAGQGNYGYTF
TGTGCCAGCAGCGCGGGACAGGGGAACTATGGCTACACCTTC
>-|TRBJ2-7|TRBV4-1|-
CASSQQGKVYEQYF
TGCGCCAGCAGCCAACAGGGAAAGGTCTACGAGCAGTACTTC
>once|TRBJ1-2|TRBV28|-
CAHGQFYGYTF
TGTGCCCACGGGCAGTTCTATGGCTACACCTTC
>-|TRBJ1-1|TRBV5-1|-
CASSSPGGGGTEAFF
TGCGCCAGCAGCTCTCCGGGGGGAGGAGGGACTGAAGCTTTCTTT
>-|TRBJ2-7|TRBV5-1|-
CASSFGQSTYEQYF
TGCGCCAGCAGCTTCGGCCAGAGTACCTACGAGCAGTACTTC
>-|TRBJ2-5|TRBV2|-
CASKGGQFQETQYF
TGTGCCAGCAAGGGGGGCCAGTTCCAAGAGACCCAGTACTTC
>-|TRBJ2-7|TRBV30|-
CAWSPGMPYEQYF
TGTGCCTGGAGTCCAGGGATGCCCTACGAGCAGTACTTC
>-|TRBJ2-1|TRBV7-6|-
CASSSSTGAPNLYNEQFF
TGTGCCAGCAGCTCATCGACAGGCGCCCCCAACCTTTACAATGAGCAGTTCTTC
>-|TRBJ2-7|TRBV6-6|-
CASSSLQGGYEQYF
TGTGCCAGCAGTTCGCTGCAAGGAGGCTACGAGCAGTACTTC
>-|TRBJ2-6|TRBV11-2|-
CASSSSKGAGANVLTF
TGTGCCAGCAGCAGCAGTAAAGGGGCTGGGGCCAACGTCCTGACTTTC
>-|TRBJ1-4|TRBV28|-
CASSPAGAFNEKLFF
TGTGCCAGCAGCCCCGCAGGGGCCTTTAATGAAAAACTGTTTTTT
>-|TRBJ1-2|TRBV19|-
CAADSPNYGYTF
TGTGCCGCGGACAGCCCAAACTATGGCTACACCTTC
>-|TRBJ2-7|TRBV19|TRBD2
CASSILLRLAGSYEQYF
TGTGCCAGTAGTATCCTCTTGAGGCTAGCGGGATCCTACGAGCAGTACTTC
>-|TRBJ1-2|TRBV2|-
CASSLAANYGYTF
TGTGCCAGCTCCCTAGCCGCTAACTATGGCTACACCTTC
>-|TRBJ2-7|TRBV27|TRBD2
CASSLKRPQGGSYEQYF
TGTGCCAGCAGTTTAAAGAGGCCCCAGGGAGGGAGCTACGAGCAGTACTTC
>-|TRBJ1-1|TRBV25-1|-
CASSPPDRLNTEAFF
TGTGCCAGCAGTCCTCCGGACAGATTGAACACTGAAGCTTTCTTT
>-|TRBJ2-5|TRBV4-1|-
CASSQDISRAPQETQYF
TGCGCCAGCAGCCAAGATATTTCCAGGGCCCCCCAAGAGACCCAGTACTTC
>-|TRBJ2-2|TRBV7-9|-
CASSLVGGRTTGELFF
TGTGCCAGCAGCTTAGTAGGAGGGCGGACTACCGGGGAGCTGTTTTTT
>-|TRBJ2-7|TRBV29-1|-
CSVVPSGRTAEQYF
TGCAGCGTTGTGCCTTCGGGGAGGACCGCCGAGCAGTACTTC